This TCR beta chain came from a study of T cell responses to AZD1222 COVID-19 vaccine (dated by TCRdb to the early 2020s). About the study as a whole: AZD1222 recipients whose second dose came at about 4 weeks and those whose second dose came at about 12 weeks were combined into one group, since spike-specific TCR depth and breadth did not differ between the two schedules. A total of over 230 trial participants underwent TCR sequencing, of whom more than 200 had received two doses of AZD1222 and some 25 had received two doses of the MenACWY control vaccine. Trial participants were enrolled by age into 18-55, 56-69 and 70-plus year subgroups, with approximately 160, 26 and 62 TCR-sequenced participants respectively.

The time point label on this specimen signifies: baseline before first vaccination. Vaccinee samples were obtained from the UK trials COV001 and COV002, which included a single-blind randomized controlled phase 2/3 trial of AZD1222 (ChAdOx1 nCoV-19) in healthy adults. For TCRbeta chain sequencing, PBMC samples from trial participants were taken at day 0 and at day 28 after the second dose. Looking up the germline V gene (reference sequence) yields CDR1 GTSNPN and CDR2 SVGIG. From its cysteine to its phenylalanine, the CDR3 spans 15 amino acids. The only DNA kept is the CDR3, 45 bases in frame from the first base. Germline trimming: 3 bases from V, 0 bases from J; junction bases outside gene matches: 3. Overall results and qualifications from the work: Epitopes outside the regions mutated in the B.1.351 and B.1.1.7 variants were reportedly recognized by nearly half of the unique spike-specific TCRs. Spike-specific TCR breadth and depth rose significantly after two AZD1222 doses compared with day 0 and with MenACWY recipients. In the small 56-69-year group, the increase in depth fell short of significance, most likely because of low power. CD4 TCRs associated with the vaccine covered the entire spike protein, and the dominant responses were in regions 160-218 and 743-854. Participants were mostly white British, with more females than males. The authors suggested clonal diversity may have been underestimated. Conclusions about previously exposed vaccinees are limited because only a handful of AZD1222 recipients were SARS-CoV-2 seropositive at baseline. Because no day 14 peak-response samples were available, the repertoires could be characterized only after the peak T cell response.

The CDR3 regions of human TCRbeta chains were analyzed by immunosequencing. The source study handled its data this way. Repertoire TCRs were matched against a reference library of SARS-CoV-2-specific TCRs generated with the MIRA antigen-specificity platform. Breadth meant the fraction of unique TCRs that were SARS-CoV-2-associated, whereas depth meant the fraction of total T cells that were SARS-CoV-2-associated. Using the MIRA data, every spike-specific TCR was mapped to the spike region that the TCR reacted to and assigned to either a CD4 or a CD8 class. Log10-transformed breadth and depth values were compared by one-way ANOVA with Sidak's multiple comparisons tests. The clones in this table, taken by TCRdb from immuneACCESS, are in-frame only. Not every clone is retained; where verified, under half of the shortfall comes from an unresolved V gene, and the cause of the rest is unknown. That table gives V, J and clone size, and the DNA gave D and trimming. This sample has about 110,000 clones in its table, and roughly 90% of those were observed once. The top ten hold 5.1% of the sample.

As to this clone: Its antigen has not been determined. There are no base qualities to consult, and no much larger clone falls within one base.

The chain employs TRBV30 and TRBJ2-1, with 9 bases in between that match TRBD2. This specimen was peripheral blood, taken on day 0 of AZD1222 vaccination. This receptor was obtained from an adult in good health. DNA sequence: TGTGCCTGGAGCGGACTAGCGCGCTCCTACAATGAGCAGTTCTTC. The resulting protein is CAWSGLARSYNEQFF.